This is a list of T cell receptor beta chains from one sample in a study of CD8 T cells in Susac syndrome. TCRdb redid the calling of the immunoSEQ multiplex PCR reads with MiXCR, one entry per CDR3 protein. This sample yields over 350,000 distinct CDR3 sequences, of which around 85% are seen a single time; approximately 0.12% belongs to the top ten. The sample taken for sequencing was CD8+ T cells from PBMCs. These receptors were taken from a human donor with multiple sclerosis. Each CDR3 is given with its conserved first and last residue. Each record gives: J gene, D gene, V gene, clone size, CDR3 DNA, CDR3 protein. The D gene is left open where the match is weak. For some rows the clone size is stated as once, few or many, or as a class when expanded; others skip it.

TRBJ1-1	NA	TRBV28	NA	TGTGCCAGCAGTTACCGACGCACTGAAGCTTTCTTT	CASSYRRTEAFF
TRBJ1-1	NA	TRBV5-8	NA	TGTGCCAGCAGCTTGGGTGGGGACACAGCTTTCTTT	CASSLGGDTAFF
TRBJ2-7	NA	TRBV20-1	NA	TGCAGTGCTCAGGGGACGGATGCCTTCTCCTACGAGCAGTACTTC	CSAQGTDAFSYEQYF
TRBJ2-7	NA	TRBV4-1	few	TGCGCCAGCAGCCTGCGGGCAGGGGGGGTAAGCGAGCAGTACTTC	CASSLRAGGVSEQYF
TRBJ2-2	NA	TRBV4-1	NA	TGCGCCAGCAGCCAAGAACCAGGCAGCACCGGGGAGCTGTTTTTT	CASSQEPGSTGELFF
TRBJ2-6	NA	TRBV27	NA	TGTGCCAGCAGTTTACTAATTTCCTCTCACGGGGCCAACGTCCTGACTTTC	CASSLLISSHGANVLTF
TRBJ2-3	TRBD1	TRBV28	NA	TGTGCCAGCAGTTGGGACAGGATCGAAGATACGCAGTATTTT	CASSWDRIEDTQYF
TRBJ1-5	TRBD1	TRBV19	NA	TGTGCCAGTAGTATAGTCCCGGGACAGGGGGCGCAAGGTCAGCCCCAGCATTTT	CASSIVPGQGAQGQPQHF
TRBJ2-1	NA	TRBV3-1	NA	TGTGCCAGCAGCCACGGCCCGGGACAAATACACTCCTACAAGGAGCAGTTCTTC	CASSHGPGQIHSYKEQFF
TRBJ1-6	NA	TRBV27	NA	TGTGCCAGCAGTTTATTTCGGCAGGGAAGCTCACCCCTCCACTTT	CASSLFRQGSSPLHF
TRBJ2-5	NA	TRBV30	NA	TGTGCCTGGAGCACCCAAGGGGTAAAAGAGACCCAGTACTTC	CAWSTQGVKETQYF
TRBJ1-3	NA	TRBV28	NA	TGTGCCAGCAGTCCCCGGGACGGCTCTGGAAACACCATATATTTT	CASSPRDGSGNTIYF
TRBJ2-1	TRBD2	TRBV12-5	NA	TGTGCTAGTGGTTCAGAAGGACACCCCGCAGCGGGGGCCTACAATGAGCAGTTCTTC	CASGSEGHPAAGAYNEQFF
TRBJ1-1	TRBD1	TRBV5-6	NA	TGTGCCAGCAGGCCTCGGACAGGGGGAAGTAGGCACACTGAAGCTTTCTTT	CASRPRTGGSRHTEAFF
TRBJ2-1	TRBD1	TRBV19	NA	TGTGCCAGTAGTATTAGGGACAGAGCCGAACTAAATGAGCAGTTCTTC	CASSIRDRAELNEQFF
TRBJ2-2	NA	TRBV6-1	NA	TGTGCCACCCCTGGGCCCGGCACCGGGAAGCTGTTTTTT	CATPGPGTGKLFF
TRBJ1-1	TRBD1	TRBV6-5	NA	TGTGCCAGCAGTCCCTGGGACAGGGGTAATGAAGCTTTCTTT	CASSPWDRGNEAFF
TRBJ2-2	NA	TRBV30	NA	TGTGCCTGGAGCTACCAAGCCGGGGAGCTGTTTTTT	CAWSYQAGELFF
TRBJ2-3	TRBD2	TRBV7-2	NA	TGTGCCAGCAAAAGGACTAGCGGAAACACAGATACGCAGTATTTT	CASKRTSGNTDTQYF
TRBJ2-7	NA	TRBV5-4	few	TGTGCCAGCAGCTTGGCGCAGGGATCTTCCTACGAGCAGTACTTC	CASSLAQGSSYEQYF
TRBJ1-5	NA	TRBV4-1	NA	TGCGCCAGCAGCCAAGACAACAGGTACCTTCGCAATCAGCCCCAGCATTTT	CASSQDNRYLRNQPQHF
TRBJ2-2	NA	TRBV7-9	NA	TGTGCCAGCAGCCCAGCAGGGACGGAGAACACCGGGGAGCTGTTTTTT	CASSPAGTENTGELFF
TRBJ1-5	NA	TRBV19	NA	TGTGCCAGCCCTGGGGGGGCCGGACAGCCCCAGCATTTT	CASPGGAGQPQHF
TRBJ1-1	NA	TRBV28	once	TGTGCCAGCCATCCTCCTTTGACGGAGGAGAACACTGAAGCTTTCTTT	CASHPPLTEENTEAFF
TRBJ1-2	TRBD1	TRBV19	once	TGTGCCAGTAGTCCCTCATCGACAGGGGCCTATGGCTACACCTTC	CASSPSSTGAYGYTF
TRBJ1-1	NA	TRBV27	NA	TGTGCCAGCAGAGCGACAAATGAAGCTTTCTTT	CASRATNEAFF
TRBJ1-2	NA	TRBV20-1	NA	TGCAGTGCTAGAGATCCCGGGCAACCCTCTTATGGCTACACCTTC	CSARDPGQPSYGYTF
TRBJ2-1	TRBD2	TRBV2	NA	TGTGCCAGCAGTGAAACTAGCGGGAGAGATGATGAGCAGTTCTTC	CASSETSGRDDEQFF
TRBJ2-7	TRBD1	TRBV27	NA	TGTGCCAGCAGTTCCCGACAGGGGAGCTACGAGCAGTACTTC	CASSSRQGSYEQYF
TRBJ2-1	NA	TRBV11-2	NA	TGTGCCAGCAGGCGCGGGTGGAATGAGCAGTTCTTC	CASRRGWNEQFF
TRBJ2-1	NA	TRBV6-2/TRBV6-3	once	TGTGCCAGCTCTCTCCTGCCCGGATACAATGAGCAGTTCTTC	CASSLLPGYNEQFF
TRBJ2-3	TRBD2	TRBV20-1	NA	TGCAGTGCTAGAGGACTAGCGGTGGACACAGATACGCAGTATTTT	CSARGLAVDTDTQYF
TRBJ2-7	TRBD1	TRBV10-2	NA	TGCGCCAGCAGTTCCGGGACAGGGGTCAACGAGCAGTACTTC	CASSSGTGVNEQYF
TRBJ2-1	NA	TRBV18	NA	TGTGCCAGCTCCCCCGATGGGGGGCAGGTGGGCAATGAGCAGTTCTTC	CASSPDGGQVGNEQFF
TRBJ1-5	NA	TRBV28	few	TGTGCCAGCAGTTTCCCATATCAGCCCCAGCATTTT	CASSFPYQPQHF
TRBJ2-7	TRBD2	TRBV30	NA	TGTGCCTGGAGCGCTACTAGCGGGGGGGCCTACGAGCAGTACTTC	CAWSATSGGAYEQYF
TRBJ2-2	TRBD2	TRBV7-8	NA	TGTGCCAGCAGCTTAGAGGTCCGCGGGGGGGTTACCGGGGAGCTGTTTTTT	CASSLEVRGGVTGELFF
TRBJ2-1	TRBD2	TRBV5-6	NA	TGTGCCAGCAGCTTGGCGGGACTAGCGGGAGGGGATGAGCAGTTCTTC	CASSLAGLAGGDEQFF